This T cell receptor beta chain emerged from a study of T cell responses to AZD1222 COVID-19 vaccine. The repertoire was sequenced with immunoSEQ multiplex PCR; TCRdb's copy has only in-frame clones and lacks some. The table has roughly 180,000 clones, around nine tenths seen once. With regard to this clone: The antigen is undetermined.

General study results and limits: There were vaccine-associated CD4 TCRs across spike, dominant at 160-218 and 743-854.

The CDR3 is made up of 15 amino acids. Looked up from germline, CDR1 is GTSNPN and CDR2 is SVGIG (reference sequence). V lost 0 bases to trimming and J lost 3 bases, with 11 bases between them. This sequence joins TRBV30 and TRBJ1-4; maybe TRBD1 (5 bases). The sequences come from peripheral blood, collected on day 0 of AZD1222 vaccination. The source of this sequence is an adult in good health. Here the CDR3 reads CAWSVLGGANEKLFF. In DNA form, the CDR3 reads TGTGCCTGGAGTGTACTCGGGGGGGCTAATGAAAAACTGTTTTTT.